The 11 T cell receptor beta chains reported below all come from one sample, sequenced in a study of CD8 T cells in ankylosing spondylitis. TCRdb re-called the 5' RACE reads through MiXCR, storing one row per CDR3 protein. This sample has 340,000 or so distinct CDR3 sequences, with about 14% found just once. The sample was blood, either unsorted or a sorted T cell fraction (not recorded which). These receptors were collected from a male donor with ankylosing spondylitis or in good health (not recorded which).

In DNA form, the CDR3 reads TGCAGTGCTGCACAGGGGGGCCAAGAGACCCAGTACTTC. Protein: CSAAQGGQETQYF. This chain links TRBV20-1 with TRBJ2-5; 8 bases agree with TRBD1. This CDR3 spans 13 amino acids. Germline V lookup: CDR1 DFQATT, CDR2 SNEGSKA (reference sequence). Losses at the gene ends were 5 bases for V and 1 base for J; bases not matched to a gene: 3.

This clonotype was seen a handful of times. The chain recombines TRBV7-9 with TRBJ2-7, with TRBD1 identical over 9 bases. V was clipped by 5 bases and J by 5 bases; unmatched bases: 10. CDR3 length: 15 residues. Germline CDR1 and CDR2: SEHNR and FQNEAQ (reference sequence). CDR3 in DNA: TGTGCCAGCAGCCCAAAGGGACAGGGTAGGGACGAGCAGTACTTC. This sequence encodes CASSPKGQGRDEQYF.

This clonotype turned up a few times. This chain joins TRBV25-1 and TRBJ2-7; a possible D gene is TRBD2 (6 bases). Germline-derived CDR1 and CDR2 are MGHDK and SYGVNS. The CDR3 is 16 residues long. V lost 3 bases, J lost 0 bases, and 15 bases lay in between. The CDR3 coding sequence is TGTGCCAGCAGTGAGGATAGGGACTCGGGCTCCTACGAGCAGTACTTC. Translation: CASSEDRDSGSYEQYF.

The CDR3 coding sequence is TGTGCCAGCAGTTACTCCGTGTTTCGGGACATCAGAGATAACACCGGGGAGCTGTTTTTT. Protein product: CASSYSVFRDIRDNTGELFF. This chain uses TRBV6-2 or TRBV6-3 with TRBJ2-2; a weak D match, TRBD1 (6 bases). This CDR3 region has 20 residues. The V end was cut by 0 bases, the J end by 2 bases, with 22 bases between. CDR1 and CDR2 from the germline V gene are MNHEY and SVGEGT.

This clonotype was seen a few times. V is TRBV12-3 or TRBV12-4 and J is TRBJ1-6; 10 nucleotides match TRBD1. The CDR3 extends over 14 amino acids. V lost 6 bases to trimming and J lost 10 bases; unmatched junction nucleotides: 6. CDR3 DNA sequence: TGTGCCAGCAGGTCGGACAGGGGGAGCTCACCCCTCCACTTT. Amino acids: CASRSDRGSSPLHF.

This clonotype occurred a few times. The rearrangement joins TRBV5-1 to TRBJ2-2; 8 nucleotides line up with TRBD1. V dropped 4 bases and J dropped 7; count of bases not matched to a gene: 12. CDR1 and CDR2 from the germline V gene are SGHRS and YFSETQ. The CDR3 runs to 16 residues. CDR3 in amino acids: CASSLTETGVLGELFF. CDR3 coding DNA: TGCGCCAGCAGCCTAACAGAGACAGGGGTCCTCGGGGAGCTGTTTTTT.

This clonotype was detected a few times. The chain recombines TRBV4-1 with TRBJ2-2; maybe TRBD2 (5 bases). The length of the CDR3 is 15 residues. CDR1 is MGHRA, CDR2 YSYEKL, per germline. The ends were cut back, 3 bases at V and 5 bases at J, with 13 bases in the middle. CDR3 DNA sequence: TGCGCCAGCAGCCAGGACTTTAGCCGGACCGGGGAGCTGTTTTTT. Translation gives CASSQDFSRTGELFF.

This clonotype has only a few counts. V gene TRBV7-2 combines with J gene TRBJ2-5; D is unresolved. Trimming took 1 base from V and 1 from J, leaving 7 bases between them. The CDR3 sequence is 14 residues long. Looked up from germline, CDR1 is SGHTA and CDR2 is FQGNSA. Here the CDR3 reads CASSLVPGQETQYF. The CDR3 DNA sequence: TGTGCCAGCAGCTTAGTCCCAGGCCAAGAGACCCAGTACTTC.

The chain uses TRBV29-1 and TRBJ2-1, with D unresolved. CDR1 is SQVTM and CDR2 is ANQGSEA in the germline V gene. CDR3 length: 14 residues. V lost 4 bases and J lost 5, with 15 bases in between. As DNA, the CDR3 is TGCAGCGTTGTCAAGGGAACCCCCCACAATGAGCAGTTCTTC. The encoded protein is CSVVKGTPHNEQFF.

In its sample, this clonotype was seen a few times. V usage is TRBV5-6 and J usage is TRBJ2-1, with TRBD2 matching over 8 bases. In germline, CDR1 is SGHDT, CDR2 YYEEEE. J gave up 1 base and V 5 bases, and 5 bases lay outside the gene matches. The CDR3 totals 15 residues. DNA of the CDR3: TGTGCCAGCAGGGCGGGACTAGGTTCCTACAATGAGCAGTTCTTC. Its protein product is CASRAGLGSYNEQFF.

This clonotype was observed a handful of times. The chain joins TRBV27 to TRBJ1-1; D remains ambiguous. Germline lookup yields CDR1 MNHEY and CDR2 SMNVEV (reference sequence). Trimming removed 8 bases from V and 3 bases from J, with 16 bases in between. CDR3 size: 14 residues. The CDR3 bases are TGTGCCAGCTTCCGTCGTCTCGGTTACACTGAAGCTTTCTTT. It codes for CASFRRLGYTEAFF.